These 17 T cell receptor beta chains share one sample of origin, sequenced in a study of blood T cell repertoires in COVID-19. Generated by immunoSEQ multiplex PCR, the TCRdb table keeps only in-frame clones and is missing some. The sample holds a few hundred thousand clones, 88% seen once. Material: peripheral blood. The receptor source for this set is a woman in her 30s with COVID-19, enrolled during active disease.

The chain couples TRBV18 to TRBJ1-4; the match to TRBD1 covers 9 bases. Germline lookup yields CDR1 KGHSH and CDR2 LQKENI. J gave up 7 bases and V 6 bases, and 9 bases lay outside the gene matches. The CDR3 is made up of 15 amino acids. In nucleotides, the CDR3 is TGTGCCAGCTCCACTCTGGGACAGGGTGGTGAAAAACTGTTTTTT. Translation gives CASSTLGQGGEKLFF.

The chain combines TRBV6-6 with TRBJ1-5, with no clear D. Germline V lookup: CDR1 MNHNY, CDR2 SVGAGI (reference sequence). The CDR3 runs to 17 residues. V lost 5 bases and J 4 bases, leaving 21 bases between the germline ends. CDR3 protein: CASSGSFVGSSNQPQHF. The CDR3 DNA is TGTGCCAGCAGTGGATCCTTTGTGGGCAGCTCTAATCAGCCCCAGCATTTT.

CDR3 nucleotide sequence: TGTGCCAGCAGTTTATCCCCGGACAGTTTCTATGGCTACACCTTC. Translating gives CASSLSPDSFYGYTF. The chain links TRBV27 to TRBJ1-2; TRBD1 is a possible D gene (6 bases). CDR3 size: 15 residues. Germline V lookup: CDR1 MNHEY, CDR2 SMNVEV (reference sequence). Trimming pared 0 bases from V and 4 bases from J, leaving 12 bases between.

The V and J genes are TRBV2 and TRBJ1-1; D may be TRBD1 (5 bases). CDR1 and CDR2 from the germline V gene are SNHLY and FYNNEI. Trimming pared 5 bases from V and 1 base from J, leaving 14 bases between. The CDR3 consists of 15 residues. CDR3 residues: CASSRQGGTNTEAFF. The CDR3 DNA is TGTGCCAGCAGTCGCCAGGGAGGGACGAACACTGAAGCTTTCTTT.

This clone was recorded only once. The chain is built from TRBV6-5 and TRBJ1-3, with TRBD1 as a possible D gene (5 bases). V lost 5 bases, J lost 0 bases, and 11 bases lay in between. The CDR3 covers 15 residues. Germline-derived CDR1 and CDR2 are MNHEY and SVGAGI. CDR3 sequence reads: CASSSSGGSGNTIYF. CDR3 nucleotides: TGTGCCAGCAGTAGCTCGGGGGGCTCTGGAAACACCATATATTTT.

The gene calls are TRBV2 and TRBJ1-5; 7 positions match TRBD1. The J segment lost 0 bases and the V segment lost 4 bases, leaving 3 bases of the junction unmatched. CDR1 SNHLY and CDR2 FYNNEI come from the germline V gene. The CDR3 covers 15 residues. CDR3 residues: CASSGQGYSNQPQHF. For the CDR3, the DNA is TGTGCCAGCAGTGGACAGGGTTATAGCAATCAGCCCCAGCATTTT.

The V call is TRBV5-8, the J call TRBJ2-7, with D tentatively TRBD1 (6 bases). Trimming shortened V by 4 bases and J by 5 bases, and 19 bases separated the two germline ends. Germline V lookup: CDR1 SGHTS, CDR2 YDEGEE. CDR3 length equals 15 residues. DNA for the CDR3: TGTGCCAGCAGCCCATACAGGGTAGATTTCAACGAGCAGTACTTC. It yields the protein CASSPYRVDFNEQYF.

This clone appeared a single time. The chain combines TRBV4-1 with TRBJ2-2, with 9 bases lining up with TRBD1. J lost 8 bases, V lost 1 base, and 5 bases had no gene match. Germline lookup yields CDR1 MGHRA and CDR2 YSYEKL. This CDR3 region has 15 residues. CDR3 amino acids: CASSQVGDRVGELFF. For the CDR3, the DNA is TGCGCCAGCAGCCAAGTAGGGGACAGGGTTGGGGAGCTGTTTTTT.

This clone came up a few times. CDR3 sequence: CASRPRDRGTEQYF. DNA of the CDR3: TGCGCCAGCAGACCCCGGGACAGGGGGACCGAGCAGTACTTC. The V gene is TRBV5-1, the J gene TRBJ2-7, with 11 bases identical to TRBD1. The CDR3 is 14 residues long. CDR1 and CDR2 (germline): SGHRS, YFSETQ. Trimming took 5 bases from V and 6 from J; bases not matched to a gene: 7.

The chain carries TRBV6-1 and TRBJ1-1; no firm D call. The ends were cut back, 2 bases at V and 2 bases at J, with 3 bases in the middle. CDR1 and CDR2 from the germline V gene are MNHNS and SASEGT. The CDR3 sequence is 12 residues long. For the CDR3, the DNA is TGTGCCAGCAGTGAATATAACACTGAAGCTTTCTTT. It specifies CASSEYNTEAFF.

The rearrangement uses TRBV6-5 and TRBJ1-3, with D possibly TRBD1 on 5 matching bases. Germline V gene lookup returns CDR1 MNHEY and CDR2 SVGAGI. The germline V and J ends were trimmed by 8 bases and 7 bases, with 15 bases remaining between them. CDR3 length: 13 amino acids. CDR3 coding DNA: TGTGCCAGCGTCGAAGGGGTTGGGAACACCATATATTTT. Protein product: CASVEGVGNTIYF.

This chain connects TRBV29-1 to TRBJ2-3; D is possibly TRBD2 (5 bases). Germline values: CDR1 SQVTM, CDR2 ANQGSEA. Trimming shortened V by 4 bases and J by 1 base, and 18 bases separated the two germline ends. The CDR3 is made up of 16 amino acids. CDR3 protein: CSVAGEPRTRTDTQYF. DNA for the CDR3: TGCAGCGTTGCCGGGGAGCCACGAACTCGCACAGATACGCAGTATTTT.

This chain links TRBV15 with TRBJ2-1, with TRBD2 matching 13 bases. The CDR3 consists of 15 residues. Per germline, CDR1 LNHNV and CDR2 YYDKDF (reference sequence). V gave up 3 bases and J gave up 8 bases; unmatched junction bases: 4. CDR3 in amino acids: CATSSGLAGDHEQFF. CDR3 DNA: TGTGCCACCAGCAGTGGACTAGCGGGGGACCATGAGCAGTTCTTC.

This clone was seen a single time. The rearrangement links TRBV6-2 or TRBV6-3 to TRBJ1-2, with D hard to call. The CDR3 has 15 residues. The germline CDR1 and CDR2 sequences are MNHEY and SVGEGT. V was cut by 0 bases and J by 3 bases, with 11 bases left in between. The CDR3 loop reads CASSYSNVDYYGYTF. DNA for the CDR3: TGTGCCAGCAGTTACTCGAATGTGGACTACTATGGCTACACCTTC.

The chain recombines TRBV5-1 with TRBJ1-4; D is uncertain. Trimming took off 1 base at V and 0 bases at J, with 4 bases between the two ends. CDR3 size: 14 residues. CDR1 and CDR2 (germline): SGHRS, YFSETQ. CDR3 protein: CASSLTATNEKLFF. DNA of the CDR3: TGCGCCAGCAGCTTGACAGCAACTAATGAAAAACTGTTTTTT.

This clone was seen once. The chain joins TRBV5-1 to TRBJ2-1; 8 bases line up with TRBD1. Germline CDR1 is SGHRS and CDR2 is YFSETQ. The J segment lost 10 bases and the V segment lost 4 bases, leaving 7 bases of the junction unmatched. This CDR3 has 13 amino acids. As DNA, the CDR3 is TGCGCCAGCAGCAATCCCAGGGGGCGGGAGCAGTTCTTC. The encoded protein is CASSNPRGREQFF.

The chain couples TRBV9 to TRBJ1-6; no clear D. CDR1 and CDR2 from the germline V gene are SGDLS and YYNGEE. The CDR3 sequence is 14 residues long. The V and J ends lost 0 bases and 6 bases respectively, with 7 bases between them. CDR3 sequence (DNA): TGTGCCAGCAGCGTAGCTCTTAGTAATTCACCCCTCCACTTT. Translating it yields CASSVALSNSPLHF.